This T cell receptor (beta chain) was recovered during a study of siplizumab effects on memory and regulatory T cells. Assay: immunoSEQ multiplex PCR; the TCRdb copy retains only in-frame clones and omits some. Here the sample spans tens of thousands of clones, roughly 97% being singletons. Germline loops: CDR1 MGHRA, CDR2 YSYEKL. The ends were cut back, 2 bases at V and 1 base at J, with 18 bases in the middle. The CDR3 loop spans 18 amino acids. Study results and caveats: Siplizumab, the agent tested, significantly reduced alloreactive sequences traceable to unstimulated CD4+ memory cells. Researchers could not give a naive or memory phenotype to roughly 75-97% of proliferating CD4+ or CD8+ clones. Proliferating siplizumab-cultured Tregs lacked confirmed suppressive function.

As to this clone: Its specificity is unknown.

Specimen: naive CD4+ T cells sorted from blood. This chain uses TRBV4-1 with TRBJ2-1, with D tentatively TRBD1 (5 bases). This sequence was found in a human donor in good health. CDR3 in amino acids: CASSQQGRGRVSYNEQFF. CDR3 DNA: TGCGCCAGCAGCCAACAGGGCCGCGGTCGGGTATCCTACAATGAGCAGTTCTTC.